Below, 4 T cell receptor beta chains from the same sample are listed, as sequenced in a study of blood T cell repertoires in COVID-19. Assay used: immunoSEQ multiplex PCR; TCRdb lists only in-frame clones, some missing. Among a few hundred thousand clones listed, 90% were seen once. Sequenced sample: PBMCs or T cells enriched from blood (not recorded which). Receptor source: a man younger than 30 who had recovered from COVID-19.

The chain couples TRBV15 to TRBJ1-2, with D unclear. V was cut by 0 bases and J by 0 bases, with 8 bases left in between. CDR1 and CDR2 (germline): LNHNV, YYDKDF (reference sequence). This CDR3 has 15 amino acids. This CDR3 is CATSRDQSANYGYTF. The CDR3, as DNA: TGTGCCACCAGCAGAGACCAATCAGCTAACTATGGCTACACCTTC. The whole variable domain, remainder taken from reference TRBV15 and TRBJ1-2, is DAMVIQNPRYQVTQFGKPVTLSCSQTLNHNVMYWYQQKSSQAPKLLFHYYDKDFNNEADTPDNFQSRRPNTSFCFLDIRSPGLGDTAMYLCATSRDQSANYGYTFGSGTRLTVV.

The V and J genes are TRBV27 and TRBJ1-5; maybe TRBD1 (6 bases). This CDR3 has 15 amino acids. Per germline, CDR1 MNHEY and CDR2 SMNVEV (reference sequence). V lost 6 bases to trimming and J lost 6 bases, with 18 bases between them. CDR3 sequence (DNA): TGTGCCAGCAGACATAATGGGGGCGCGGGTCAGCCCCAGCATTTT. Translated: CASRHNGGAGQPQHF.

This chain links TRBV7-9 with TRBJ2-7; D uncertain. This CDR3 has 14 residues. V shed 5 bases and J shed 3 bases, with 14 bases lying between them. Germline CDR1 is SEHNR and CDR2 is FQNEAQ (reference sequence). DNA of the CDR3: TGTGCCAGCAGCCCCAAGGAGAGTTTCTACGAGCAGTACTTC. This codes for CASSPKESFYEQYF. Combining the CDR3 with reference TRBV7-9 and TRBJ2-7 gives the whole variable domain DTGVSQNPRHKITKRGQNVTFRCDPISEHNRLYWYRQTLGQGPEFLTYFQNEAQLEKSRLLSDRFSAERPKGSFSTLEIQRTEQGDSAMYLCASSPKESFYEQYFGPGTRLTVT.

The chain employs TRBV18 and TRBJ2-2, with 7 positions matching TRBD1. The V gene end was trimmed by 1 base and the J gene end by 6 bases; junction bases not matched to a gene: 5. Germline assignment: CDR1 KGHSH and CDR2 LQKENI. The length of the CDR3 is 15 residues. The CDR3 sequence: CASSPRWDSSGELFF. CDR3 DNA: TGTGCCAGCTCACCACGTTGGGACAGTTCCGGGGAGCTGTTTTTT.